In its sample, the clone carrying this TCR beta chain was seen a few times. In the authors' workflow: Samples had a median of 95,638 TCRs, ranging roughly 20,000 to 750,000. TCRdb recomputed calls from the RACE reads with MiXCR, one row per CDR3 protein. Here the V and J calls rest on TCRdb's processing, not on the authors' analysis. Counted here are 300,000 to 400,000 distinct CDR3 sequences, approximately 6.3% occurring once; the ten biggest clones make up about 8%. The data were obtained in a study of human T cells and chemical hapten exposure. Study summary: Each week of the approximately 26-week study, patients had diphenylcyclopropenone applied to the scalp. Mainly, slight library volume differences in the pool made TCR yields vary.

The ends were cut back, 3 bases at V and 1 base at J, with 19 bases in the middle. The CDR3 runs to 18 residues. Regarding time point: patch test 1, 2 weeks after DPC sensitization. The treatment here: therapeutic diphenylcyclopropenone sensitization with weekly scalp DPC. Unfractionated whole blood was the source from which total RNA was extracted. This specimen was whole blood, taken in connection with sensitization to the hapten diphenylcyclopropenone (DPC). The source is a woman aged 18-29 years with alopecia areata. Some clones in this sample may be carry-over from other donors' samples. The chain employs TRBV12-3 or TRBV12-4 and TRBJ2-1; D is possibly TRBD2 (6 bases). CDR3 sequence: CASSLEGQGPKSYNEQFF. In DNA, the CDR3 is TGTGCCAGCAGTTTGGAGGGGCAAGGACCCAAGTCCTACAATGAGCAGTTCTTC.